This T cell receptor beta chain was documented in a study of identical twins. Study observations and caveats: Conclusions relied on cross-sectional statistical analysis, not following the same donors. Memory repertoires lacked the insertion deficit that abundant cord blood beta clonotypes showed.

This clonotype was counted ten times or more. Its antigen is not known. Template switching added a universal primer binding site, and final cDNA carried unique molecular identifiers. One entry per CDR3 protein results from TCRdb running MiXCR on the 5' RACE reads. This sample yields about 570,000 distinct CDR3 sequences, of which roughly 9.5% are seen a single time; around 3.1% belongs to the top ten. Germline V lookup: CDR1 SQVTM, CDR2 ANQGSEA. The CDR3 runs to 13 residues. Trimming cost V 6 bases and J 6 bases; bases outside gene matches: 10. These data also formed part of another study, on yellow fever vaccine responses in identical twins. That investigation notes: Twins reportedly had a vaccine T cell response that seemed partly convergent, partly personalized.

The source material was PBMCs. The rearrangement links TRBV29-1 to TRBJ1-2; TRBD1 matches 7 bases. This TCR came from a woman between 18 and 29 years old in good health. CDR3 DNA: TGCAGCGTCCGTGGACAGGTCGTGGATGGCTACACCTTC. It translates to CSVRGQVVDGYTF.